The clone carrying this T cell receptor beta chain appeared a few times. The V gene's germline CDR1 is DFQATT and CDR2 SNEGSKA (reference sequence). The trim removed 2 bases at V and 6 bases at J, leaving 8 bases unmatched. The CDR3 sequence is 14 residues long. The data originate from a study of early T cells in non-severe SARS-CoV-2 infection. TCRdb ran MiXCR on the 5' RACE reads and lists one entry per CDR3 protein. The sample records fewer than 80,000 distinct CDR3 sequences, approximately 13% being singletons. What was sequenced was whole blood. The chain is built from TRBV20-1 and TRBJ2-7; 9 positions match TRBD2. The origin of this receptor is an adult who was a healthcare worker with PCR-confirmed SARS-CoV-2 infection or an uninfected control (not recorded which). The chain's CDR3 is CSARPSGNLGEQYF. As DNA, the CDR3 is TGCAGTGCTAGACCTAGCGGGAATCTCGGCGAGCAGTACTTC.